What follows are 20 T cell receptor beta chains derived from one specimen sequenced in a study of blood T cell repertoires in COVID-19. TCRdb's copy holds only in-frame clones and misses some; the assay was immunoSEQ multiplex PCR. Among approximately 52,000 clones listed, 85% to 90% were seen once. Sequencing was done on a sample of peripheral blood. Every receptor here comes from a man in his sixties with active COVID-19.

This clone showed up just once. This sample also contains other DNA sequences that code for the same CDR3. The rearrangement joins TRBV28 to TRBJ2-1; weak D call: TRBD2 (5 bases). Trimming pared 1 base from V and 7 bases from J, leaving 5 bases between. The CDR3 is 12 residues long. Germline V gene lookup returns CDR1 MDHEN and CDR2 SYDVKM. CDR3 sequence reads: CASSLSGNEQFF. CDR3 nucleotide sequence: TGTGCCAGCAGTTTATCGGGAAATGAGCAGTTCTTC.

The chain couples TRBV25-1 to TRBJ1-1; 8 nucleotides match TRBD1. Per the germline V gene, CDR1 is MGHDK and CDR2 is SYGVNS. The CDR3 has 15 residues. V gave up 5 bases and J gave up 1 base; unmatched junction bases: 6. The CDR3 sequence: CASSRDRGPNTEAFF. The CDR3 DNA sequence: TGTGCCAGCAGTCGAGACAGGGGACCGAACACTGAAGCTTTCTTT.

The chain is built from TRBV7-2 and TRBJ2-4, with 8 bases aligning to TRBD2. The CDR3 has 18 residues. J gave up 0 bases and V 4 bases, and 11 bases lay outside the gene matches. Germline V gives CDR1 SGHTA, CDR2 FQGNSA. CDR3 sequence: CASSSFGGGSLAKNIQYF. The CDR3 region has the DNA TGTGCCAGCAGCTCTTTCGGGGGGGGGAGTCTAGCCAAAAACATTCAGTACTTC.

The chain combines TRBV5-1 with TRBJ1-2, with TRBD1 matching over 11 bases. The CDR3 is 16 amino acids. V lost 2 bases and J lost 8; bases outside the gene matches: 11. Germline V CDR1 and CDR2: SGHRS, YFSETQ. The DNA for the CDR3 is TGCGCCAGCAGCTTAAGGACAGGGGGCTACCGATTCGGCTACACCTTC. Translating it yields CASSLRTGGYRFGYTF.

This clone showed up just once. V usage is TRBV5-5 and J usage is TRBJ1-4; D perhaps matches TRBD1 (5 bases). V lost 4 bases and J 7 bases, leaving 17 bases between the germline ends. The germline V gene has CDR1 SGHKS and CDR2 YYEKEE (reference sequence). The CDR3 runs to 15 residues. The CDR3 nucleotides are TGTGCCAGCAGCCCCGCGGGGCCGCCGGGTGAAAAACTGTTTTTT. Translation gives CASSPAGPPGEKLFF.

The rearrangement uses TRBV7-9 and TRBJ1-2; no clear D gene. Germline CDR1 is SEHNR and CDR2 is FQNEAQ (reference sequence). V was pared by 2 bases and J by 8 bases, with 9 bases between. The CDR3 runs to 12 residues. The CDR3 sequence is CASSLNLVGYTF. CDR3 nucleotides: TGTGCCAGCAGCTTAAATCTCGTCGGCTACACCTTC.

This sequence joins TRBV5-1 and TRBJ2-2; D is uncertain. In germline, CDR1 is SGHRS, CDR2 YFSETQ. The CDR3 extends over 14 amino acids. Between the trimmed V and J ends, which lost 0 bases and 2 bases, there was a span of 5 bases. The CDR3 nucleotides read TGCGCCAGCAGCTTGGTTATCAACACCGGGGAGCTGTTTTTT. Protein sequence: CASSLVINTGELFF.

The chain couples TRBV7-2 to TRBJ1-2, with D possibly matching TRBD1 (5 bases). V shed 1 base and J shed 6 bases, with 9 bases lying between them. The CDR3 consists of 13 residues. Germline V gene lookup returns CDR1 SGHTA and CDR2 FQGNSA. CDR3 amino acids: CASSLGREDGYTF. The DNA for the CDR3 is TGTGCCAGCAGCTTAGGCAGGGAGGATGGCTACACCTTC.

J is TRBJ2-3 and V is TRBV2; 8 nucleotides match TRBD2. The CDR3 consists of 14 residues. The germline CDR1 and CDR2 sequences are SNHLY and FYNNEI. J was trimmed by 5 bases and V by 1 base; bases with no gene match: 2. CDR3 sequence: CASSEGLAGDTQYF. The CDR3 coding sequence is TGTGCCAGCAGTGAAGGTCTAGCGGGAGATACGCAGTATTTT.

This rearrangement joins TRBV2 to TRBJ2-7; D is perhaps TRBD2 (5 bases). CDR1 and CDR2 (germline): SNHLY, FYNNEI. This CDR3 comprises 11 residues. Trimming shortened V by 5 bases and J by 6 bases, and 8 bases separated the two germline ends. CDR3 sequence: CASSYGVEQYF. The CDR3 DNA sequence: TGTGCCAGCAGTTACGGGGTCGAGCAGTACTTC.

The chain recombines TRBV3-1 (or the pseudogene TRBV3-2) with TRBJ1-1; D is unresolved. Trimming shortened V by 4 bases and J by 5 bases, and 11 bases separated the two germline ends. The CDR3 length is 13 residues. CDR1 is LGHDT, CDR2 YNNKEL, per germline (reference sequence). CDR3 protein: CASSPQTETEAFF. Here the CDR3 DNA reads TGTGCCAGCAGCCCTCAAACGGAGACTGAAGCTTTCTTT.

This chain joins TRBV3-1 (or the pseudogene TRBV3-2) and TRBJ2-7, with a tentative D call TRBD1 (6 bases). Trimming stripped 3 bases from V and 3 bases from J, with 15 bases between. Germline loops: CDR1 LGHDT, CDR2 YNNKEL (reference sequence). The CDR3 is 15 amino acids. CDR3 sequence (DNA): TGTGCCAGCAGCCAGTTCTTCGGACAGAACTACGAGCAGTACTTC. This encodes CASSQFFGQNYEQYF.

This sequence joins TRBV19 and TRBJ2-7; D uncertain. CDR1 LNHDA and CDR2 SQIVND come from the germline V gene (reference sequence). V was clipped by 0 bases and J by 0 bases, with 3 bases between them. The CDR3 is 13 amino acids. The CDR3 sequence is CASSIELSYEQYF. The DNA for the CDR3 is TGTGCCAGTAGTATAGAACTCTCCTACGAGCAGTACTTC.

The chain has TRBV18 and TRBJ1-4; TRBD1 matches at 7 bases. The CDR3 covers 14 residues. From germline, CDR1 is KGHSH and CDR2 LQKENI. Germline trimming cut 1 base from V and 7 bases from J; bases unmatched to any gene: 3. The CDR3 protein is CASSPQGASEKLFF. The CDR3 bases are TGTGCCAGCTCACCACAGGGGGCGAGTGAAAAACTGTTTTTT.

V and J are TRBV7-8 and TRBJ1-6; D not certain. Germline loops: CDR1 SGHVS, CDR2 FQNEAQ. This CDR3 contains 14 residues. V was trimmed by 1 base and J by 7 bases, leaving 8 bases between them. This CDR3 is CASSLGQVNSPLHF. CDR3 in DNA: TGTGCCAGCAGCTTAGGACAAGTGAATTCACCCCTCCACTTT.

The J gene is TRBJ2-5, the V gene TRBV27; 8 nucleotides match TRBD2. This CDR3 is 16 amino acids long. Germline CDR1 MNHEY, CDR2 SMNVEV (reference sequence). V dropped 3 bases and J dropped 5; count of bases not matched to a gene: 11. The DNA for the CDR3 is TGTGCCAGCAGTTTGGCGGGAGGAGATTTTTGGGAGACCCAGTACTTC. Translation: CASSLAGGDFWETQYF.

The CDR3 DNA is TGTGCCAGCAGTCGGGACAGCTCTGGGGCCAACGTCCTGACTTTC. This sequence encodes CASSRDSSGANVLTF. The J gene is TRBJ2-6, the V gene TRBV6-5, with 7 bases lining up with TRBD1. Trimming took 5 bases from V and 0 from J; bases not matched to a gene: 1. The CDR3 is 15 amino acids. The germline V gene encodes CDR1 MNHEY and CDR2 SVGAGI.

This chain connects TRBV18 to TRBJ2-3, with 7 nucleotides matching TRBD2. The germline V gene has CDR1 KGHSH and CDR2 LQKENI. V lost 3 bases to trimming and J lost 4 bases; unmatched junction nucleotides: 7. The CDR3 spans 15 residues. The CDR3 reads CASSPLAGDSDTQYF. For the CDR3, the DNA is TGTGCCAGCTCACCTCTGGCGGGAGATTCAGATACGCAGTATTTT.

The chain combines TRBV2 with TRBJ2-5; 7 bases are a match to TRBD2. CDR1 is SNHLY, CDR2 FYNNEI, per germline. J was trimmed by 1 base and V by 8 bases; bases with no gene match: 10. This CDR3 contains 15 residues. CDR3 region: CASWGGAGLQETQYF. The DNA of the CDR3 is TGTGCCAGCTGGGGAGGGGCGGGGCTCCAAGAGACCCAGTACTTC.

The V and J genes are TRBV12-3 or TRBV12-4 and TRBJ2-7; D remains ambiguous. The CDR3 is made up of 12 amino acids. Trimming took 5 bases from V and 5 from J, leaving 10 bases between them. This CDR3 reads CASSAVPHEQYF. The CDR3 DNA follows: TGTGCCAGCAGTGCGGTACCCCACGAGCAGTACTTC.